Presented here are 28 T cell receptor beta chains from one specimen sequenced in a study of T cell responses to AZD1222 COVID-19 vaccine. This table comes from immunoSEQ multiplex PCR, and its TCRdb copy is limited to in-frame clones, with some not included. Found here are some 130,000 clones, roughly nine tenths of them singletons; the top ten hold about 7%. This material consisted of peripheral blood, taken on day 0 of AZD1222 vaccination. Source of these receptors: an adult in good health.

The chain has TRBV11-2 and TRBJ1-6; TRBD1 might be the D (5 bases). Germline values: CDR1 SGHAT, CDR2 FQNNGV. The CDR3 is made up of 14 amino acids. The V and J ends lost 5 bases and 9 bases respectively, with 14 bases between them. This chain's CDR3 is CASSRGGGSSPLHF. The CDR3 region has the DNA TGTGCCAGCAGCCGCGGGGGAGGGTCTTCACCCCTCCACTTT. Full variable domain (rest looked up from reference TRBV11-2 and TRBJ1-6): EAGVAQSPRYKIIEKRQSVAFWCNPISGHATLYWYQQILGQGPKLLIQFQNNGVVDDSQLPKDRFSAERLKGVDSTLKIQPAKLEDSAVYLCASSRGGGSSPLHFGNGTRLTVT.

Comments on this clone: The germline gene is not matched at one end of the junction; a read error may be the cause. The rearrangement uses TRBV7-2 and TRBJ1-1; D not resolved. The CDR3 is 14 residues long. Germline CDR1 SGHTA, CDR2 FQGNSA. The CDR3 here is CASSLAGYNTEAFF. The CDR3 DNA reads as TGTGCCAGCAGCCTAGCGGGGTACAACACTGAAGCTTTCTTT.

The table lists this clone with a count of one. The V gene is TRBV5-1, the J gene TRBJ1-1; maybe TRBD1 (5 bases). The CDR3 totals 13 residues. Trimming removed 5 bases at V and 2 bases at J, with 10 bases between. Germline V gene data show CDR1 as SGHRS and CDR2 as YFSETQ. Here the CDR3 DNA reads TGCGCCAGCAGGACACAGGACAACACTGAAGCTTTCTTT. It codes for CASRTQDNTEAFF.

V and J are TRBV5-4 and TRBJ2-5; D might be TRBD2 (7 bases). Germline V gives CDR1 SGHNT, CDR2 YYREEE (reference sequence). Trimming left V 0 bases short and J 5 bases short, with 14 bases between. CDR3 length equals 15 residues. As DNA, the CDR3 is TGTGCCAGCAGCTTGGATGCGGGGGCTAGGGAGACCCAGTACTTC. Its translation: CASSLDAGARETQYF.

The chain is built from TRBV11-1 and TRBJ2-5, with 7 bases fitting TRBD2. Germline CDR1 is SGHAT and CDR2 is FQDESV (reference sequence). This CDR3 has 15 amino acids. V lost 3 bases to trimming and J lost 3 bases; unmatched junction nucleotides: 7. The CDR3 DNA reads TGTGCCAGCAGCTTTAATGGGGGGGGAAAAGAGACCCAGTACTTC. Its protein is CASSFNGGGKETQYF.

V usage is TRBV9 and J usage is TRBJ1-5; 8 nucleotides line up with TRBD1. Looked up from germline, CDR1 is SGDLS and CDR2 is YYNGEE. With 0 bases clipped from V and 4 bases from J, the junction kept 0 bases outside the gene matches. The CDR3 spans 14 residues. CDR3 residues: CASSVGTGNQPQHF. The DNA for the CDR3 is TGTGCCAGCAGCGTAGGGACAGGGAATCAGCCCCAGCATTTT.

The count of this clone is one. This chain connects TRBV28 to TRBJ1-5; tentative D call: TRBD1 (6 bases). Trimming stripped 3 bases from V and 0 bases from J, with 15 bases between. The germline V gene encodes CDR1 MDHEN and CDR2 SYDVKM. There are 17 residues in the CDR3. CDR3: CASSLRQAPYSNQPQHF. The CDR3, as DNA: TGTGCCAGCAGTTTGAGACAGGCCCCCTATAGCAATCAGCCCCAGCATTTT.

This rearrangement joins TRBV2 to TRBJ1-6; D not resolved. The V gene lost 6 bases and the J gene lost 7 bases, with 16 bases spanning the gap. Germline CDR1 and CDR2: SNHLY and FYNNEI. The CDR3 runs to 15 residues. The CDR3 sequence is CASRRRSRLNSPLHF. The CDR3 DNA follows: TGTGCCAGCAGGAGAAGAAGCAGGCTGAATTCACCCCTCCACTTT. The complete variable domain, with remaining parts taken from reference TRBV2 and TRBJ1-6, reads EPEVTQTPSHQVTQMGQEVILRCVPISNHLYFYWYRQILGQKVEFLVSFYNNEISEKSEIFDDQFSVERPDGSNFTLKIRSTKLEDSAMYFCASRRRSRLNSPLHFGNGTRLTVT.

This chain links TRBV7-2 with TRBJ1-6; D remains unclear. This CDR3 is built from 15 residues. The V gene's germline CDR1 is SGHTA and CDR2 FQGNSA. The V end was cut by 4 bases, the J end by 7 bases, with 14 bases between. CDR3 nucleotide sequence: TGTGCCAGCAGCTCGGACGGCGCGGGAAATTCACCCCTCCACTTT. Protein product: CASSSDGAGNSPLHF.

This clone appeared a single time. This chain uses TRBV7-9 with TRBJ1-6, with D possibly TRBD1 on 6 matching bases. Deletions cut 3 bases from V and 0 bases from J, with 9 bases between. Germline V gene sequence: CDR1 SEHNR, CDR2 FQNEAQ (reference sequence). The CDR3 is made up of 16 amino acids. This CDR3 is CASSLRGSSYNSPLHF. DNA of the CDR3: TGTGCCAGCAGCTTGAGGGGGAGCTCCTATAATTCACCCCTCCACTTT. The variable domain in full, completed from reference TRBV7-9 and TRBJ1-6, reads DTGVSQNPRHKITKRGQNVTFRCDPISEHNRLYWYRQTLGQGPEFLTYFQNEAQLEKSRLLSDRFSAERPKGSFSTLEIQRTEQGDSAMYLCASSLRGSSYNSPLHFGNGTRLTVT.

This clone has just one count. The chain combines TRBV10-1 with TRBJ2-7; 9 bases are shared with TRBD1. From germline, CDR1 is WNHNN and CDR2 SYGVQD (reference sequence). CDR3 size: 16 residues. V shed 2 bases, J shed 2 bases, and the junction held 7 bases outside the gene matches. The CDR3 DNA reads TGCGCCAGCAGTGAGAGCAGGGGACAGGGCGCCTACGAGCAGTACTTC. Its protein product is CASSESRGQGAYEQYF.

The rearrangement links TRBV2 to TRBJ2-7; 7 bases are shared with TRBD1. This CDR3 region has 14 residues. The J segment lost 2 bases and the V segment lost 8 bases, leaving 9 bases of the junction unmatched. CDR1 SNHLY and CDR2 FYNNEI come from the germline V gene. The CDR3 DNA reads as TGTGCCAGCTGGTCTGGACAGGACCCCTACGAGCAGTACTTC. Translation gives CASWSGQDPYEQYF. Full variable domain (rest looked up from reference TRBV2 and TRBJ2-7): EPEVTQTPSHQVTQMGQEVILRCVPISNHLYFYWYRQILGQKVEFLVSFYNNEISEKSEIFDDQFSVERPDGSNFTLKIRSTKLEDSAMYFCASWSGQDPYEQYFGPGTRLTVT.

This rearrangement joins TRBV5-1 to TRBJ1-4; the D is unclear. Germline lookup yields CDR1 SGHRS and CDR2 YFSETQ. Trimming left V 4 bases short and J 2 bases short, with 9 bases between. This CDR3 comprises 14 residues. The CDR3 protein is CASSRTVTNEKLFF. CDR3 DNA: TGCGCCAGCAGCCGGACCGTGACTAATGAAAAACTGTTTTTT.

The genes are TRBV7-9 and TRBJ2-7; D not certain. There are 15 residues in the CDR3. V was cut by 1 base and J by 1 base, with 11 bases left in between. Germline values: CDR1 SEHNR, CDR2 FQNEAQ (reference sequence). The CDR3 DNA reads TGTGCCAGCAGCTTAGGTGAGGCACATTCCTACGAGCAGTACTTC. Residues: CASSLGEAHSYEQYF.

J is TRBJ2-3 and V is TRBV6-5; TRBD2 is a possible D gene (5 bases). The CDR3 length is 14 residues. CDR1 is MNHEY, CDR2 SVGAGI, per germline. V dropped 6 bases and J dropped 4 bases, with 14 bases sitting between them. The CDR3 coding sequence is TGTGCCAGCAGCCGGGGTGATTGGCCAGATACGCAGTATTTT. Residues: CASSRGDWPDTQYF.

The genes are TRBV12-5 and TRBJ1-4; 7 bases align to TRBD1. Germline V gene sequence: CDR1 LGHNT, CDR2 FRNRAP. The CDR3 totals 20 residues. The V gene end was trimmed by 6 bases and the J gene end by 1 base; junction bases not matched to a gene: 20. The CDR3 is CASGAASEQGTGRTNEKLFF. The CDR3 DNA follows: TGTGCTAGTGGCGCGGCCTCCGAACAGGGGACGGGGAGAACTAATGAAAAACTGTTTTTT.

This chain joins TRBV6-2 or TRBV6-3 and TRBJ2-7; D ambiguous. Germline CDR1 MNHEY, CDR2 SVGEGT. The germline V and J ends were trimmed by 5 bases and 7 bases, with 21 bases remaining between them. This CDR3 contains 15 residues. The CDR3 spells CASSPVSRGSREQYF. The CDR3 DNA sequence: TGTGCCAGCAGTCCCGTCTCACGAGGTTCTAGGGAGCAGTACTTC.

The chain recombines TRBV6-5 with TRBJ2-5; 7 nucleotides agree with TRBD2. CDR3 size: 15 residues. V was clipped by 0 bases and J by 1 base; unmatched bases: 2. CDR1 MNHEY and CDR2 SVGAGI come from the germline V gene. CDR3 protein: CASSYSGGVQETQYF. The CDR3 DNA reads TGTGCCAGCAGTTACTCTGGGGGGGTCCAAGAGACCCAGTACTTC.

The chain is built from TRBV6-5 and TRBJ1-2; D uncertain. V was shortened by 6 bases and J by 3 bases, with 11 bases between the two germline ends. This CDR3 has 13 amino acids. CDR1 and CDR2 from the germline V gene are MNHEY and SVGAGI. The CDR3 nucleotides are TGTGCCAGCAGCCTCAGGAGCTACTATGGCTACACCTTC. This translates into CASSLRSYYGYTF.

J is TRBJ1-2 and V is TRBV30; D gene uncertain. Per germline, CDR1 GTSNPN and CDR2 SVGIG (reference sequence). V lost 0 bases to trimming and J lost 6 bases, with 8 bases between them. The CDR3 loop spans 12 amino acids. The CDR3 DNA is TGTGCCTGGAGTGTCTCGCCTGATGGCTACACCTTC. Protein: CAWSVSPDGYTF.

V gene TRBV11-2 combines with J gene TRBJ2-1; the D is unclear. Germline lookup yields CDR1 SGHAT and CDR2 FQNNGV. CDR3 length: 14 amino acids. Trimming stripped 4 bases from V and 9 bases from J, with 16 bases between. DNA for the CDR3: TGTGCCAGCAGCTCCTTTGTTGGCGATGGTGAGCAGTTCTTC. This gives the protein CASSSFVGDGEQFF. Based on the CDR3 plus reference TRBV11-2 and TRBJ2-1, the full variable domain is EAGVAQSPRYKIIEKRQSVAFWCNPISGHATLYWYQQILGQGPKLLIQFQNNGVVDDSQLPKDRFSAERLKGVDSTLKIQPAKLEDSAVYLCASSSFVGDGEQFFGPGTRLTVL.

This clone appeared a single time. The J gene is TRBJ1-4, the V gene TRBV30; perhaps TRBD1 as D (5 bases). Germline V gives CDR1 GTSNPN, CDR2 SVGIG (reference sequence). The CDR3 is made up of 14 amino acids. V lost 3 bases and J lost 7, with 15 bases in between. CDR3 in DNA: TGTGCCTGGAGGACAGTTGGGGTTAGTGAAAAACTGTTTTTT. This codes for CAWRTVGVSEKLFF.

This clone is a singleton in its sample. Here the CDR3 DNA reads TGTGCCATCGCGAGGGGGGAAGCGAGAGAAAAACTGTTTTTT. Translation gives CAIARGEAREKLFF. The chain combines TRBV10-3 with TRBJ1-4, with a weak D call TRBD1 (6 bases). Per the germline V gene, CDR1 is ENHRY and CDR2 is SYGVKD. Between the trimmed V and J ends, which lost 8 bases and 8 bases, there was a span of 18 bases. There are 14 residues in the CDR3.

The CDR3 here is CASPGGHQETQYF. The CDR3 nucleotides read TGTGCCAGCCCCGGCGGCCACCAAGAGACCCAGTACTTC. The rearrangement links TRBV21-1 to TRBJ2-5; TRBD2 is the table's D call and was not checked against the DNA. TRBV21-1 is deemed a pseudogene. There are 13 residues in the CDR3.

The chain combines TRBV27 with TRBJ1-2; TRBD1 matches at 9 bases. This CDR3 contains 14 residues. V gave up 6 bases and J gave up 5 bases; unmatched junction bases: 7. The germline V gene encodes CDR1 MNHEY and CDR2 SMNVEV (reference sequence). CDR3 amino acids: CASSSGTGRYGYTF. The CDR3 DNA reads as TGTGCCAGCAGCTCCGGGACAGGGAGATATGGCTACACCTTC.

The J gene is TRBJ2-1, the V gene TRBV18, with D unclear. Looked up from germline, CDR1 is KGHSH and CDR2 is LQKENI. CDR3 size: 13 residues. The V and J ends lost 1 base and 7 bases respectively, with 8 bases between them. The CDR3 loop is CASSPRLLNEQFF. The CDR3 coding sequence is TGTGCCAGCTCACCACGGCTATTAAATGAGCAGTTCTTC. Combining the CDR3 with reference TRBV18 and TRBJ2-1 gives the whole variable domain NAGVMQNPRHLVRRRGQEARLRCSPMKGHSHVYWYRQLPEEGLKFMVYLQKENIIDESGMPKERFSAEFPKEGPSILRIQQVVRGDSAAYFCASSPRLLNEQFFGPGTRLTVL.

This chain joins TRBV11-2 and TRBJ2-5; 10 bases match TRBD1. This CDR3 region has 16 residues. The ends lost 5 bases at V and 0 bases at J; junction bases unmatched: 6. The germline CDR1 and CDR2 sequences are SGHAT and FQNNGV. The CDR3 here is CASSTWTGGNQETQYF. The CDR3, as DNA: TGTGCCAGCAGCACCTGGACAGGGGGGAACCAAGAGACCCAGTACTTC.

CDR3 amino acids: CASSLALGLGYTF. Written as DNA, the CDR3 is TGTGCCAGCAGTTTAGCGCTCGGGCTTGGCTACACCTTC. J is TRBJ1-2 and V is TRBV12-3 or TRBV12-4; D is undetermined. This CDR3 has 13 amino acids. V was clipped by 0 bases and J by 7 bases, with 9 bases between them.